Listed here is a single TCR beta chain. In the original analysis: Estimation of nucleated cell counts was performed using reference gene primer amplification. Method: immunoSEQ multiplex PCR; TCRdb's copy keeps in-frame clones and lacks some. The V and J calls and clone size are taken from that table; D and trimming were inferred from the DNA. Counted here are some 200,000 clones, roughly four fifths occurring once; the ten biggest clones make up around 12%. The record originates from a study of blood T cell repertoires in COVID-19. Study-level information: Samples taken during acute and convalescent COVID-19 were collected in the United States, Italy and Spain. PBMCs, B-cell-depleted T cells, or T cells were the source of the cDNA or gDNA that made up the material.

Germline V lookup: CDR1 MNHEY, CDR2 SMNVEV (reference sequence). Trimming removed 6 bases at V and 7 bases at J, with 12 bases between. The CDR3 runs to 12 residues. Seattle enrolled patients during active infection and tracked them longitudinally. This TCR was recovered from a woman of 80 years or more with COVID-19, enrolled during active disease. Sequencing was carried out using peripheral blood. The chain has TRBV27 and TRBJ2-5; D remains unclear. For the CDR3, the DNA is TGTGCCAGCAGCAGTCGACTGGGGACCCAGTACTTC. It yields the protein CASSSRLGTQYF.